The rows below give T cell receptor beta chains drawn from one sample of a study of T-cell reconstitution after alpha-beta-depleted transplantation in children. TCRdb passed the PCR reads through MiXCR, listing each CDR3 protein once. The repertoire holds hundreds of thousands of distinct CDR3 sequences, under 15% seen once, with roughly 0.84% in the top ten. Sample: PBMCs, taken before TCRalphabeta/CD19-depleted stem cell transplant. The origin of the receptors is a girl aged 2 to 9 with congenital amegakaryocytic thrombocytopenia, due to receive a stem cell transplant. The conserved cysteine and the conserved F or W are not part of the CDR3 here.

TRBV7-2,TRBJ1-6,ASSRVTSSYNSPLH
TRBV11-2,TRBJ1-5,ASSLAGGRSWPQH
TRBV7-8,TRBJ2-7,PSSPITTSGSYEQY
TRBV12-3/TRBV12-4,TRBJ1-5,ASSLREGYQPQH
TRBV6-5,TRBJ2-7,ASSYSTLIYEQY
TRBV7-9,TRBJ2-5,ASSLTGLTQY
TRBV12-3/TRBV12-4,TRBJ2-1,ASSVALWQF
TRBV7-9,TRBJ1-2,ASSLGGALHYGYT
TRBV6-5,TRBJ2-2,ASSFLAGESTGELF
TRBV12-3/TRBV12-4,TRBJ1-5,ASSFTPRTGFSNQPQH
TRBV5-5,TRBJ1-6,ASSLRRATNSPLH
TRBV12-3/TRBV12-4,TRBJ2-7,ASSYYFVEQY
TRBV12-3/TRBV12-4,TRBJ1-5,ASSYTRQGQPQH
TRBV7-2,TRBJ2-3,ASCFPLAGGSTDTQY
TRBV6-5,TRBJ1-1,ASSYSGRHTEAF